The 30 T cell receptor beta chains reported below all come from one sample, sequenced in a study of shared clonotypes between healthy human individuals. TCRdb's copy holds only in-frame clones and misses some; the assay was immunoSEQ multiplex PCR. The sample has about 2 million clones; 85% to 95% are singletons. Terminally differentiated effector memory CD45RA+ cells were excluded from the naive CD8 cells, which were CD45RO-negative and positively selected for CCR7. The sample was naive CD8+ T cells sorted from blood. The receptors derive from a man between 18 and 35 years old in good health.

Of note for this clone: Other DNA sequences in this specimen translate into the identical CDR3. V usage is TRBV29-1 and J usage is TRBJ2-1; the D is unclear. The CDR3 is made up of 8 amino acids. In germline, CDR1 is SQVTM, CDR2 ANQGSEA. The V gene lost 3 bases and the J gene lost 9 bases, with 0 bases spanning the gap. The CDR3, as DNA: TGCAGCGTTGATGAGCAGTTCTTC. Translating it yields CSVDEQFF.

The chain carries TRBV7-2 and TRBJ2-3; D gene uncertain. V was cut by 1 base and J by 3 bases, with 5 bases left in between. Germline CDR1 is SGHTA and CDR2 is FQGNSA. The CDR3 is 13 residues long. The CDR3 is CASSLGSTDTQYF. The CDR3 DNA is TGTGCCAGCAGCTTAGGGAGTACAGATACGCAGTATTTT.

The chain combines TRBV10-3 with TRBJ2-5, with D hard to call. Trimming stripped 8 bases from V and 1 base from J, with 14 bases between. Germline CDR1 reads ENHRY; CDR2 reads SYGVKD. The CDR3 spans 14 residues. As DNA, the CDR3 is TGTGCCATCGCGACGGAGCCCTTCCAAGAGACCCAGTACTTC. It translates to CAIATEPFQETQYF.

This chain links TRBV2 with TRBJ2-5; no firm D call. The germline CDR1 and CDR2 sequences are SNHLY and FYNNEI. V dropped 3 bases and J dropped 5 bases, with 13 bases sitting between them. The CDR3 totals 14 residues. CDR3 DNA: TGTGCCAGCAGTGATCCACCTTCTATGGAGACCCAGTACTTC. Protein: CASSDPPSMETQYF.

CDR3 region: CASSYSGAGTQYF. The DNA for the CDR3 is TGTGCCAGCAGTTACTCGGGGGCAGGTACGCAGTATTTT. V is TRBV6-5 and J is TRBJ2-3; D possibly corresponds to TRBD1 (6 bases). The CDR3 is 13 residues long. Deletions cut 0 bases from V and 8 bases from J, with 9 bases between. Germline V lookup: CDR1 MNHEY, CDR2 SVGAGI.

This chain joins TRBV13 and TRBJ1-6, with D possibly matching TRBD1 (6 bases). Germline loops: CDR1 PRHDT, CDR2 FYEKMQ (reference sequence). The V end lost 0 bases, the J end lost 0 bases, and 6 bases lay between the germline ends. This CDR3 spans 16 amino acids. The CDR3 is CASSLGDSSYNSPLHF. The CDR3 DNA follows: TGTGCCAGCAGCTTAGGGGACAGCTCCTATAATTCACCCCTCCACTTT.

This chain links TRBV7-3 with TRBJ2-5; 14 nucleotides line up with TRBD2. The CDR3 spans 17 residues. The V and J ends lost 5 bases and 1 base, in that order; junction bases with no gene match: 6. Per the germline V gene, CDR1 is SGHTA and CDR2 is FQGTGA. CDR3: CASSRTSGGHSQETQYF. The CDR3 DNA reads as TGTGCCAGCAGCCGGACTAGCGGGGGGCATTCCCAAGAGACCCAGTACTTC. The full variable domain, in which reference TRBV7-3 and TRBJ2-5 provide the parts outside the CDR3, is GAGVSQTPSNKVTEKGKYVELRCDPISGHTALYWYRQSLGQGPEFLIYFQGTGAADDSGLPNDRFFAVRPEGSVSTLKIQRTERGDSAVYLCASSRTSGGHSQETQYFGPGTRLLVL.

This clone was seen only once. This chain links TRBV5-4 with TRBJ2-3, with D perhaps TRBD2 (7 bases). V lost 5 bases to trimming and J lost 1 base, with 14 bases between them. The germline gives CDR1 SGHNT, CDR2 YYREEE (reference sequence). The CDR3 has 15 amino acids. The CDR3 loop is CASSLEGGGTDTQYF. CDR3 DNA: TGTGCCAGCAGTCTTGAGGGGGGGGGCACAGATACGCAGTATTTT.

The chain is built from TRBV14 and TRBJ1-2, with 8 bases aligning to TRBD1. J was trimmed by 6 bases and V by 4 bases; bases with no gene match: 10. This CDR3 contains 15 residues. The germline CDR1 and CDR2 sequences are SGHDN and FVKESK. The CDR3 here is CASSPLTGVRDGYTF. The CDR3 nucleotides are TGTGCCAGCAGCCCCTTGACAGGGGTCAGGGATGGCTACACCTTC.

J is TRBJ2-7 and V is TRBV6-1; tentatively, D is TRBD1 (5 bases). V lost 4 bases and J 2 bases, leaving 12 bases between the germline ends. The CDR3 is 14 amino acids. Germline CDR1 and CDR2: MNHNS and SASEGT. The CDR3 region has the DNA TGTGCCAGCAGTGTAGTCCAAGGGGCCTACGAGCAGTACTTC. Translated: CASSVVQGAYEQYF.

The rearrangement uses TRBV13 and TRBJ2-2; D is unclear. Trimming cost V 6 bases and J 5 bases, with 16 bases left between them. In germline, CDR1 is PRHDT, CDR2 FYEKMQ (reference sequence). This CDR3 is built from 15 residues. This CDR3 is CASSSPLLVTGELFF. Written as DNA, the CDR3 is TGTGCCAGCAGTTCCCCCCTCTTGGTGACCGGGGAGCTGTTTTTT.

This chain joins TRBV5-1 and TRBJ2-2; unclear D gene. The CDR3 contains 15 residues. Deletions cut 0 bases from V and 4 bases from J, with 10 bases between. The V gene's germline CDR1 is SGHRS and CDR2 YFSETQ. This CDR3 reads CASSLERAGTGELFF. In DNA form, the CDR3 reads TGCGCCAGCAGCTTGGAAAGGGCAGGCACCGGGGAGCTGTTTTTT.

V usage is TRBV18 and J usage is TRBJ2-1, with TRBD2 identical over 11 bases. This CDR3 has 15 amino acids. V shed 4 bases, J shed 6 bases, and the junction held 5 bases outside the gene matches. The germline V gene encodes CDR1 KGHSH and CDR2 LQKENI. The CDR3 here is CASSLSGTSGNEQFF. The DNA of the CDR3 is TGTGCCAGCTCACTCTCCGGGACTAGCGGCAATGAGCAGTTCTTC.

The chain couples TRBV10-2 to TRBJ2-5, with 9 bases identical to TRBD2. The V and J ends lost 4 bases and 5 bases, in that order; junction bases with no gene match: 8. From germline, CDR1 is WSHSY and CDR2 SAAADI. The CDR3 loop spans 15 amino acids. DNA of the CDR3: TGCGCCAGCAGTGTTCCGCGGGGGGGCCGGGAGACCCAGTACTTC. This codes for CASSVPRGGRETQYF.

The chain combines TRBV6-4 with TRBJ2-1; no clear D gene. In germline, CDR1 is MRHNA, CDR2 SNTAGT. The CDR3 runs to 12 residues. Trimming shortened V by 4 bases and J by 4 bases, and 5 bases separated the two germline ends. The CDR3 DNA follows: TGTGCCAGCAGTGGGGGTTACAATGAGCAGTTCTTC. It codes for CASSGGYNEQFF.

The V and J genes are TRBV5-6 and TRBJ1-5; D possibly corresponds to TRBD1 (5 bases). CDR1 is SGHDT and CDR2 is YYEEEE in the germline V gene. The CDR3 consists of 14 residues. Trimming removed 3 bases at V and 3 bases at J, with 10 bases between. In DNA form, the CDR3 reads TGTGCCAGCAGCTCCCTGACAGTCAATCAGCCCCAGCATTTT. This gives the protein CASSSLTVNQPQHF.

The V gene is TRBV30, the J gene TRBJ1-1, with 8 bases aligning to TRBD1. Germline values: CDR1 GTSNPN, CDR2 SVGIG (reference sequence). The CDR3 totals 14 residues. With 2 bases clipped from V and 4 bases from J, the junction kept 6 bases outside the gene matches. The CDR3: CAWSTGQGGTEAFF. CDR3 DNA: TGTGCCTGGAGTACCGGACAGGGAGGCACTGAAGCTTTCTTT.

The chain couples TRBV27 to TRBJ1-3; a possible D gene is TRBD1 (6 bases). The CDR3 consists of 14 residues. Trimming took off 5 bases at V and 2 bases at J, with 10 bases between the two ends. The V gene's germline CDR1 is MNHEY and CDR2 SMNVEV (reference sequence). CDR3 protein: CASSRQAAGNTIYF. DNA of the CDR3: TGTGCCAGCAGTCGACAGGCTGCTGGAAACACCATATATTTT.

This rearrangement joins TRBV6-1 to TRBJ1-4; D unresolved. The CDR3 loop spans 13 amino acids. V gave up 6 bases and J gave up 6 bases, with 11 bases separating them. Germline V gives CDR1 MNHNS, CDR2 SASEGT. CDR3 coding DNA: TGTGCCAGCAGGGACGGCTCTTATGAAAAACTGTTTTTT. This encodes CASRDGSYEKLFF.

This clone showed up just a few times. The chain has TRBV10-1 and TRBJ1-1, with 11 bases matching TRBD1. This CDR3 spans 18 amino acids. Unmatched junction bases numbered 12, after V lost 5 bases and J lost 1 base. The germline V gene has CDR1 WNHNN and CDR2 SYGVQD (reference sequence). The CDR3 DNA follows: TGCGCCAGCAGTCCGTCGGGTGGGACAGGGGGTGCGAACACTGAAGCTTTCTTT. This translates into CASSPSGGTGGANTEAFF.

This clone was seen only once. This sequence joins TRBV6-1 and TRBJ2-7; no definite D call. CDR1 is MNHNS and CDR2 is SASEGT in the germline V gene. V lost 4 bases, J lost 3 bases, and 13 bases lay in between. The CDR3 is 14 amino acids. In DNA form, the CDR3 reads TGTGCCAGCAGTGCCGGGTGGCAGTACTACGAGCAGTACTTC. Amino acid sequence: CASSAGWQYYEQYF.

CDR3 amino acids: CASSEYPSGGSSYNEQFF. The CDR3 DNA is TGTGCCAGCAGTGAATACCCTAGCGGGGGAAGCTCCTACAATGAGCAGTTCTTC. The rearrangement joins TRBV6-1 to TRBJ2-1; 10 positions match TRBD2. Germline CDR1 MNHNS, CDR2 SASEGT. The V and J ends lost 2 bases and 0 bases, in that order; junction bases with no gene match: 7. CDR3 size: 18 residues.

Comment on this clone: The same CDR3 is also encoded by other DNA sequences in this sample. V usage is TRBV7-9 and J usage is TRBJ2-7; D possibly corresponds to TRBD2 (5 bases). Germline V gene lookup returns CDR1 SEHNR and CDR2 FQNEAQ (reference sequence). CDR3 size: 14 residues. Trimming stripped 0 bases from V and 0 bases from J, with 6 bases between. Here the CDR3 reads CASSLAGSSYEQYF. The CDR3 nucleotides read TGTGCCAGCAGCTTAGCAGGGAGCTCCTACGAGCAGTACTTC.

The chain has TRBV5-1 and TRBJ2-7, with TRBD2 matching over 11 bases. The germline CDR1 and CDR2 sequences are SGHRS and YFSETQ. V dropped 2 bases and J dropped 3; count of bases not matched to a gene: 4. This CDR3 has 15 amino acids. CDR3: CASSLRGTSGYEQYF. The CDR3 DNA reads TGCGCCAGCAGCTTAAGGGGGACTAGCGGCTACGAGCAGTACTTC.

V usage is TRBV6-5 and J usage is TRBJ2-5, with D possibly matching TRBD1 (6 bases). V dropped 2 bases and J dropped 1 base, with 8 bases sitting between them. This CDR3 region has 14 residues. Germline assignment: CDR1 MNHEY and CDR2 SVGAGI. The CDR3 DNA reads TGTGCCAGCAGTTACGGGACAACCCAAGAGACCCAGTACTTC. This translates into CASSYGTTQETQYF.

This chain connects TRBV6-5 to TRBJ1-5; perhaps TRBD1 as D (6 bases). V was trimmed by 4 bases and J by 0 bases, leaving 10 bases between them. The germline gives CDR1 MNHEY, CDR2 SVGAGI. This CDR3 region has 15 residues. The chain's CDR3 is CASSWTADSNQPQHF. DNA for the CDR3: TGTGCCAGCAGTTGGACAGCGGATAGCAATCAGCCCCAGCATTTT.

Worth noting for this clone: The sample holds other DNA sequences that translate to the same CDR3. The chain couples TRBV7-8 to TRBJ2-7; D unresolved. The V end was cut by 1 base, the J end by 5 bases, with 9 bases between. Germline CDR1 SGHVS, CDR2 FQNEAQ. The CDR3 sequence is 13 residues long. The CDR3 DNA sequence: TGTGCCAGCAGCTTAGTCCCGGGCCACGAGCAGTACTTC. Translating it yields CASSLVPGHEQYF.

The chain is built from TRBV15 and TRBJ2-5; 7 bases match TRBD2. V trimming: 5 bases; J trimming: 11 bases; junction bases outside the gene matches: 20. Germline V gives CDR1 LNHNV, CDR2 YYDKDF (reference sequence). This CDR3 is built from 16 residues. The CDR3 DNA follows: TGTGCCACCAGCTTGGCAGGACCTATTCGGGGGGATATTCAGTACTTC. Its translation is CATSLAGPIRGDIQYF.

In DNA form, the CDR3 reads TGTGCCAGCAGTGACTCGACAGAGAAGAACACTGAAGCTTTCTTT. Encoded protein: CASSDSTEKNTEAFF. The chain uses TRBV6-1 and TRBJ1-1, with TRBD1 as a possible D gene (5 bases). Germline CDR1 MNHNS, CDR2 SASEGT. The V and J ends lost 3 bases and 1 base respectively, with 12 bases between them. CDR3 size: 15 residues.

This chain joins TRBV6-1 and TRBJ2-7; 13 bases fit TRBD2. The germline V gene encodes CDR1 MNHNS and CDR2 SASEGT. Unmatched junction bases numbered 3, after V lost 3 bases and J lost 4 bases. The CDR3 consists of 15 residues. The CDR3 here is CASSDGLAGVYEQYF. In nucleotides, the CDR3 is TGTGCCAGCAGTGACGGACTAGCGGGAGTATACGAGCAGTACTTC.